This T cell receptor (beta chain) was captured in a study of T cell repertoires in ileal Crohn's disease. Sequencing used immunoSEQ multiplex PCR; TCRdb keeps in-frame clones, though not all of them. The sample carries thousands of clones, approximately 70% recorded once. Findings and limits, study-wide: Endoscopic recurrence occurred in every patient whose clonality exceeded 26.8%. Mucosal expansions were suggested to be mainly CD8 T cells.

Trimming cost V 4 bases and J 5 bases, with 20 bases left between them. Germline V gives CDR1 GTSNPN, CDR2 SVGIG (reference sequence). This CDR3 spans 16 amino acids. This clone has just a few counts. Its antigen is currently unknown. This chain joins TRBV30 and TRBJ2-2; perhaps TRBD2 as D (5 bases). The specimen sequenced was ileal tissue. This TCR came from an adult with Crohn's disease. The CDR3 bases are TGTGCCTGGACCGGATTTAGTGGGAGTCGGACCGGGGAGCTGTTTTTT. Translated, it gives CAWTGFSGSRTGELFF.